A selection of T cell receptor beta chains follows, all from one sample in a study of Ad26.COV2.S vaccination and SARS-CoV-2 variants. The protocol was immunoSEQ multiplex PCR, while the TCRdb copy is restricted to in-frame clones and leaves out a portion. The sample shows about 480,000 clones, approximately 88% of them seen only once. This specimen consisted of peripheral blood, obtained in a trial of Ad26.COV2.S vaccine versus placebo. The origin of the receptors is a person between 18 and 60 years old who received the Ad26.COV2.S COVID-19 vaccine or a placebo. CDR3s include the opening cysteine and the closing phenylalanine or tryptophan. Fields, in order: clone size, J gene, V gene, D gene, CDR3 DNA, CDR3 protein. A D gene is named only where the DNA matches it firmly. A clone size is listed for some rows: how often the clone was seen (once, few, many), or a class if it is expanded.

>NA|TRBJ1-3|TRBV30|NA
TGTGCCTGGAGCTCAGCGAACGTACGAAACACCATATATTTT
CAWSSANVRNTIYF
>NA|TRBJ1-2|TRBV30|NA
TGTGCCTGGAGTGTAAGCCACACTAACTATGGCTACACCTTC
CAWSVSHTNYGYTF
>few|TRBJ2-3|TRBV6-1|NA
TGTGCCAGCAGTGAAAGGGCCAGGGTAGCGGATACGCAGTATTTT
CASSERARVADTQYF
>NA|TRBJ2-7|TRBV30|NA
TGTGCCTGGAGTGGCTGGGCAGGCTCCTACGAGCAGTACTTC
CAWSGWAGSYEQYF
>NA|TRBJ1-5|TRBV19|TRBD1
TGTGCCAGTAGTATTTGGTTAGGGACAGGGAATCAGCCCCAGCATTTT
CASSIWLGTGNQPQHF
>once|TRBJ2-1|TRBV3-1/TRBV3-2|TRBD2
TGTGCCAGCAGCCGCGGGAGGGCCATGGTTGATGAGCAGTTCTTC
CASSRGRAMVDEQFF
>NA|TRBJ2-3|TRBV6-6|TRBD2
TGTGCCAGCAGTTACTCGACGGGGACTATAGCAGATACGCAGTATTTT
CASSYSTGTIADTQYF
>NA|TRBJ2-1|TRBV7-2|TRBD2
TGTGCCAGCAGCTTAGTAGGGCGGGAGGGACATCAGTTCTTC
CASSLVGREGHQFF
>once|TRBJ2-6|TRBV3-1/TRBV3-2|NA
TGTGCCAGCAGCCAATCTAGGTCCCTCTCTGGGGCCAACGTCCTGACTTTC
CASSQSRSLSGANVLTF
>NA|TRBJ2-3|TRBV24-1|TRBD1
TGTGCCACCAGTGAAACAGGGGCCCCCGCAGATACGCAGTATTTT
CATSETGAPADTQYF
>NA|TRBJ2-7|TRBV30|TRBD2
TGTGCCTGGAGCTCTAGCGGAGGGGACGAGCAGTACTTC
CAWSSSGGDEQYF
>NA|TRBJ1-5|TRBV29-1|NA
TGCAGCGTTCAGGGATATAGCAATCAGCCCCAGCATTTT
CSVQGYSNQPQHF
>NA|TRBJ1-2|TRBV5-1|NA
TGCGCCAGCAGCTTGGATGTGCAGAACTATGGCTACACCTTC
CASSLDVQNYGYTF
>NA|TRBJ1-1|TRBV5-1|TRBD1
TGCGCCAGCCGGACAGGACAATGGAACACTGAAGCTTTCTTT
CASRTGQWNTEAFF
>NA|TRBJ2-5|TRBV24-1|NA
TGTGCCACCAGTGATCCAGGGGTGGGGGGCCAAGAGACCCAGTACTTC
CATSDPGVGGQETQYF
>NA|TRBJ1-5|TRBV12-5|NA
TGTGCTAGTGGTTTGGTGATGAGGCCCCAGCATTTT
CASGLVMRPQHF
>NA|TRBJ1-2|TRBV28|TRBD1
TGTGCCAGCAGTCCAAACAGGGGAGGCGGCTACACCTTC
CASSPNRGGGYTF
>NA|TRBJ1-1|TRBV3-1/TRBV3-2|TRBD1
TGTGCCAGCAGCCAAAAGAGACAGGGGGCAGCTGAAGCTTTCTTT
CASSQKRQGAAEAFF